This entry is about one T cell receptor beta chain. Its matching antigen is unknown. Primers for the PCR totalled 60 Vbeta and 13 Jbeta. Assay used: immunoSEQ multiplex PCR; TCRdb lists only in-frame clones, some missing. In the table there are roughly 120,000 clones, about four fifths of which are singletons. This entry is derived from a study of cytomegalovirus exposure and HLA in healthy donors. General study findings and limits: The study reported that TCR beta sequences accurately predicted HLA-A and HLA-B alleles in most subjects. In a later analysis, DRB1 alleles had the most associated TCRs; HLA-C alleles the fewest.

The CDR3 has 16 residues. CDR1 and CDR2 (germline): MNHEY, SVGAGI. J lost 4 bases, V lost 2 bases, and 7 bases had no gene match. The J gene is TRBJ2-7, the V gene TRBV6-5; 11 bases match TRBD1. The specimen was PBMCs. This TCR was recovered from a female donor in good health and CMV-seropositive. The CDR3 here is CASSYTIGTGGYEQYF. The CDR3 DNA reads as TGTGCCAGCAGTTACACGATCGGGACAGGGGGGTACGAGCAGTACTTC.